This T cell receptor beta chain was identified during a study of blood T cell repertoires in COVID-19. Study details: There were acute and convalescent COVID-19 samples, and they came from the United States, Italy and Spain. T cells, B-cell-depleted T cells, or PBMCs provided the cDNA or gDNA that served as material.

This clone has just one count. In the source study's methods: The authors estimated nucleated cell counts from reference gene primer amplification. Profiled with immunoSEQ multiplex PCR; TCRdb holds only in-frame clones, not every one. V, J and clone size are those of that table, while D and trimming were read from the DNA. The data show around 250,000 clones, around 82% seen once. There are 11 residues in the CDR3. Germline assignment: CDR1 MNHEY and CDR2 SVGAGI. V was shortened by 7 bases and J by 5 bases, with 5 bases between the two germline ends. The clonotype originates from a human donor in a cohort sampled during active COVID-19. The sequencing sample was made of peripheral blood. The chain joins TRBV6-5 to TRBJ2-2; D is unclear. CDR3 bases: TGTGCCAGCATCCGGACCGGGGAGCTGTTTTTT. It specifies CASIRTGELFF.